The 21 T cell receptor beta chains in this list originate from one sample, sequenced in a study of cytomegalovirus exposure and HLA in healthy donors. PCR employed 60 Vbeta and 13 Jbeta primers. The repertoire was sequenced with immunoSEQ multiplex PCR; TCRdb's copy has only in-frame clones and lacks some. In the table there are about 110,000 clones, just under 75% of which are singletons. The sample was PBMCs. The receptors were sampled from a man in his fifties or sixties in good health and CMV-seropositive.

The rearrangement uses TRBV6-6 and TRBJ2-5, with D possibly being TRBD1 (5 bases). The DNA end lines up better with TRBJ2-7; the J call may be wrong. This CDR3 is 14 amino acids long. Germline V lookup: CDR1 MNHNY, CDR2 SVGAGI (reference sequence). The DNA of the CDR3 is TGTGCCAGCAGTTACCAGGGTTTCTCCTACGAGCAGTACTTC. It encodes CASSYQGFSYEQYF.

This rearrangement joins TRBV7-8 to TRBJ2-5, with D tentatively TRBD1 (5 bases). Trimming pared 8 bases from V and 2 bases from J, leaving 12 bases between. The CDR3 contains 13 residues. Germline V gives CDR1 SGHVS, CDR2 FQNEAQ. This CDR3 reads CASRKGIQETQYF. DNA of the CDR3: TGTGCCAGCCGAAAGGGGATACAAGAGACCCAGTACTTC.

The chain carries TRBV7-8 and TRBJ2-6, with 9 bases aligning to TRBD1. V trimming: 3 bases; J trimming: 0 bases; junction bases outside the gene matches: 6. Per germline, CDR1 SGHVS and CDR2 FQNEAQ. The CDR3 runs 18 residues. The CDR3: CASSFPGQGHSGANVLTF. In DNA, the CDR3 is TGTGCCAGCAGCTTCCCGGGACAGGGTCACTCTGGGGCCAACGTCCTGACTTTC.

This clone was recorded a few times. The chain employs TRBV2 and TRBJ1-1; 11 nucleotides line up with TRBD1. Germline lookup yields CDR1 SNHLY and CDR2 FYNNEI. This CDR3 is 15 amino acids long. V lost 6 bases and J lost 6; bases outside the gene matches: 9. The CDR3 nucleotides are TGTGCCAGCAGACCCGGGACAGGGGGGTGGGCTGAAGCTTTCTTT. This gives the protein CASRPGTGGWAEAFF.

The chain links TRBV2 to TRBJ2-7; no firm D call. Germline V lookup: CDR1 SNHLY, CDR2 FYNNEI. V was pared by 5 bases and J by 1 base, with 6 bases between. The CDR3 extends over 12 amino acids. As DNA, the CDR3 is TGTGCCAGCAGTATAAATTCCTACGAGCAGTACTTC. This translates into CASSINSYEQYF.

In the case of this clone: This sample includes further DNA sequences coding for the same CDR3. The gene calls are TRBV10-3 and TRBJ1-1; D might be TRBD1 (6 bases). The CDR3 consists of 15 residues. Trimming left V 3 bases short and J 1 base short, with 12 bases between. Germline V CDR1 and CDR2: ENHRY, SYGVKD. The CDR3, as DNA: TGTGCCATCAGTGACCAGGACAGTGCGAACACTGAAGCTTTCTTT. It encodes CAISDQDSANTEAFF.

This clone was seen a few times. V gene TRBV4-1 combines with J gene TRBJ1-2; D not certain. Germline loops: CDR1 MGHRA, CDR2 YSYEKL. Trimming cost V 0 bases and J 2 bases, with 10 bases left between them. The CDR3 runs to 15 residues. The CDR3 spells CASSQDQTPNYGYTF. The DNA of the CDR3 is TGCGCCAGCAGCCAAGATCAGACACCGAACTATGGCTACACCTTC.

The chain links TRBV6-1 to TRBJ1-5, with TRBD1 identical over 7 bases. This CDR3 is 14 amino acids long. CDR1 MNHNS and CDR2 SASEGT come from the germline V gene. V lost 10 bases, J lost 2 bases, and 8 bases stayed unmatched. CDR3 nucleotides: TGTGCCACCGACAGGGTAGTTGGCAATCAGCCCCAGCATTTT. Translating gives CATDRVVGNQPQHF.

The count of this clone is one. The DNA of the CDR3 is TGTGCCAGCTGGGAAATGGGGCTAGGGGAAAAACTGTTTTTT. It yields the protein CASWEMGLGEKLFF. The chain joins TRBV6-1 to TRBJ1-4; a possible D gene is TRBD1 (5 bases). Trimming shortened V by 8 bases and J by 8 bases, and 18 bases separated the two germline ends. CDR1 is MNHNS and CDR2 is SASEGT in the germline V gene. The CDR3 consists of 14 residues.

The V gene is TRBV6-1, the J gene TRBJ1-2; 7 positions match TRBD1. Germline-derived CDR1 and CDR2 are MNHNS and SASEGT. This CDR3 spans 12 amino acids. Trimming at V came to 5 bases and at J to 7 bases, leaving 4 bases not matched to a gene. The CDR3 reads CASSPRGVGYTF. The CDR3 DNA reads as TGTGCCAGCAGTCCCAGGGGGGTTGGCTACACCTTC.

This chain joins TRBV19 and TRBJ1-5; no firm D call. This CDR3 has 13 residues. Trimming took 7 bases from V and 0 from J, leaving 7 bases between them. Germline values: CDR1 LNHDA, CDR2 SQIVND (reference sequence). The CDR3 loop is CASNGFSNQPQHF. In DNA, the CDR3 is TGTGCCAGTAACGGGTTTAGCAATCAGCCCCAGCATTTT.

V usage is TRBV5-1 and J usage is TRBJ1-1; D unresolved. Germline assignment: CDR1 SGHRS and CDR2 YFSETQ. The CDR3 runs to 13 residues. Deletions cut 0 bases from V and 1 base from J, with 4 bases between. The CDR3 DNA sequence: TGCGCCAGCAGCTTGGCCTGGAACACTGAAGCTTTCTTT. Amino acid sequence: CASSLAWNTEAFF.

The rearrangement links TRBV5-1 to TRBJ1-2; D unclear. This CDR3 has 16 residues. The germline V gene has CDR1 SGHRS and CDR2 YFSETQ. Trimming removed 0 bases at V and 4 bases at J, with 16 bases between. CDR3 residues: CASSLGPGRGGYGYTF. CDR3 DNA: TGCGCCAGCAGCTTGGGGCCTGGGAGAGGAGGCTATGGCTACACCTTC.

The chain links TRBV5-5 to TRBJ2-2; D call uncertain. The ends were cut back, 0 bases at V and 0 bases at J, with 9 bases in the middle. The CDR3 spans 16 residues. The germline V gene has CDR1 SGHKS and CDR2 YYEKEE (reference sequence). The CDR3 region has the DNA TGTGCCAGCAGCTTGGTACTCCATGCGAACACCGGGGAGCTGTTTTTT. The encoded protein is CASSLVLHANTGELFF.

The chain recombines TRBV19 with TRBJ2-2, with 8 bases that match TRBD2. CDR3 length equals 15 residues. Germline V gene lookup returns CDR1 LNHDA and CDR2 SQIVND (reference sequence). Trimming removed 6 bases from V and 7 bases from J; junction bases left unmatched: 10. CDR3 DNA: TGTGCCAGTAGGCCCCGGGGGGGCGCAGGCGGGGAGCTGTTTTTT. Amino acid sequence: CASRPRGGAGGELFF.

The chain has TRBV5-1 and TRBJ1-2; D not resolved. The V end lost 3 bases, the J end lost 4 bases, and 13 bases lay between the germline ends. CDR1 and CDR2 from the germline V gene are SGHRS and YFSETQ. The CDR3 runs to 14 residues. The CDR3 is CASSYGGVSYGYTF. DNA for the CDR3: TGCGCCAGCAGCTACGGCGGGGTTAGCTATGGCTACACCTTC.

V usage is TRBV27 and J usage is TRBJ2-3; 7 nucleotides line up with TRBD2. V gave up 1 base and J gave up 5 bases; unmatched junction bases: 3. Germline CDR1 reads MNHEY; CDR2 reads SMNVEV (reference sequence). There are 14 residues in the CDR3. The CDR3 loop is CASSLWRERDTQYF. Written as DNA, the CDR3 is TGTGCCAGCAGTTTATGGCGGGAGAGAGATACGCAGTATTTT.

The genes are TRBV5-1 and TRBJ2-7; 7 bases line up with TRBD2. In germline, CDR1 is SGHRS, CDR2 YFSETQ. This CDR3 comprises 13 residues. V trimming: 3 bases; J trimming: 3 bases; junction bases outside the gene matches: 3. The CDR3 DNA follows: TGCGCCAGCAGCTCCCCGGGGGGCTACGAGCAGTACTTC. As protein: CASSSPGGYEQYF.

Worth noting for this clone: The junction shows a germline mismatch at one end, possibly a read error. This CDR3 is also generated by other DNA sequences in the sample. The V gene is TRBV15, the J gene TRBJ1-4; possible D gene TRBD1, 6 bases. Germline lookup yields CDR1 LNHNV and CDR2 YYDKDF (reference sequence). The CDR3 is 19 residues long. This chain's CDR3 is CATSRDRGAAGGINEKLFF. CDR3 DNA: TGTGCCACCAGCAGAGACCGGGGGGCAGCGGGCGGGATTAATGAGAAACTGTTTTTT.

V is TRBV7-7 and J is TRBJ2-1; 7 bases align to TRBD2. Germline V gene sequence: CDR1 SSHAT, CDR2 FNYEAQ (reference sequence). The trim removed 0 bases at V and 5 bases at J, leaving 1 base unmatched. The CDR3 length is 14 residues. CDR3 sequence: CASSLAGGDNEQFF. The CDR3 DNA reads as TGTGCCAGCAGCTTAGCGGGGGGGGACAATGAGCAGTTCTTC.

This rearrangement joins TRBV4-1 to TRBJ2-5, with TRBD2 identical over 7 bases. In germline, CDR1 is MGHRA, CDR2 YSYEKL. CDR3 length: 17 amino acids. Trimming cost V 4 bases and J 0 bases; bases outside gene matches: 11. This CDR3 is CASSPKANGRYQETQYF. The CDR3 nucleotides read TGCGCCAGCAGCCCGAAGGCGAACGGGAGGTACCAAGAGACCCAGTACTTC.